The 14 T cell receptor beta chains given below trace back to one sample, sequenced in a study of shared clonotypes between healthy human individuals. Produced via immunoSEQ multiplex PCR; TCRdb's table is partial and in-frame only. The sample shows 950,000 to 1,300,000 clones, 75% of them seen only once. The sequenced material came from memory CD4+ T cells sorted from blood. Subset noted: CD45RA-negative fraction. The receptors stem from a man aged 18 to 30 in good health.

The chain links TRBV5-4 to TRBJ2-1, with D perhaps TRBD1 (6 bases). The V gene's germline CDR1 is SGHNT and CDR2 YYREEE (reference sequence). V lost 1 base to trimming and J lost 5 bases, with 10 bases between them. CDR3 size: 14 residues. The CDR3 DNA is TGTGCCAGCAGCTTGTGGGGGCCCAACAATGAGCAGTTCTTC. It encodes CASSLWGPNNEQFF.

V and J are TRBV10-3 and TRBJ1-2, with 9 bases matching TRBD1. Per the germline V gene, CDR1 is ENHRY and CDR2 is SYGVKD. This CDR3 has 14 amino acids. Germline trimming cut 6 bases from V and 7 bases from J; bases unmatched to any gene: 9. As DNA, the CDR3 is TGTGCCATCAGGAGGGACAGGGAGGGAGCTGGCTACACCTTC. It yields the protein CAIRRDREGAGYTF.

This chain connects TRBV10-2 to TRBJ1-1; D is perhaps TRBD1 (6 bases). The V end was cut by 8 bases, the J end by 1 base, with 11 bases between. The germline V gene encodes CDR1 WSHSY and CDR2 SAAADI. The CDR3 has 13 residues. The DNA of the CDR3 is TGCGCCAGCTCCCCGACAGGGAACACTGAAGCTTTCTTT. This encodes CASSPTGNTEAFF.

This clone was observed a few times. The V and J genes are TRBV29-1 and TRBJ2-5, with 12 bases identical to TRBD2. The CDR3 has 17 residues. The germline V gene has CDR1 SQVTM and CDR2 ANQGSEA. With 4 bases clipped from V and 5 bases from J, the junction kept 14 bases outside the gene matches. The DNA of the CDR3 is TGCAGCGTTGCAACTAGCGGGGGGCCCTTGTCCGGTGAGACCCAGTACTTC. Its translation: CSVATSGGPLSGETQYF.

V and J are TRBV7-2 and TRBJ2-7; D is perhaps TRBD1 (6 bases). This CDR3 is 14 amino acids long. V was pared by 3 bases and J by 2 bases, with 11 bases between. Germline CDR1 reads SGHTA; CDR2 reads FQGNSA. CDR3 region: CASSFTTGPYEQYF. As DNA, the CDR3 is TGTGCCAGCAGCTTTACGACAGGACCCTACGAGCAGTACTTC.

The V and J genes are TRBV7-2 and TRBJ2-3, with D unresolved. The CDR3 runs 14 residues. V lost 0 bases and J 3 bases, leaving 7 bases between the germline ends. CDR1 SGHTA and CDR2 FQGNSA come from the germline V gene. The CDR3 DNA reads as TGTGCCAGCAGCTTAGCGGCTAATACAGATACGCAGTATTTT. It encodes CASSLAANTDTQYF.

V gene TRBV11-2 combines with J gene TRBJ2-3; D may be TRBD2 (5 bases). Germline V gives CDR1 SGHAT, CDR2 FQNNGV. Between the trimmed V and J ends, which lost 5 bases and 3 bases, there was a span of 15 bases. This CDR3 comprises 15 residues. The CDR3 reads CASSPSGIKTDTQYF. The CDR3 DNA follows: TGTGCCAGCAGCCCCTCCGGGATCAAGACAGATACGCAGTATTTT.

This clone turned up a few times. This chain connects TRBV15 to TRBJ1-6; the D is unclear. The V gene's germline CDR1 is LNHNV and CDR2 YYDKDF (reference sequence). CDR3 length: 14 amino acids. Trimming took off 0 bases at V and 10 bases at J, with 10 bases between the two ends. CDR3 DNA: TGTGCCACCAGCAGAGATCCGGTGGACTCACCCCTCCACTTT. This gives the protein CATSRDPVDSPLHF.

The chain uses TRBV27 and TRBJ1-5; unclear D gene. Germline-derived CDR1 and CDR2 are MNHEY and SMNVEV (reference sequence). The CDR3 covers 13 residues. Deletions cut 3 bases from V and 4 bases from J, with 7 bases between. The CDR3 region is CASSFRLNQPQHF. The CDR3 coding sequence is TGTGCCAGCAGTTTCCGGTTGAATCAGCCCCAGCATTTT.

This sequence joins TRBV5-1 and TRBJ2-3; the match to TRBD2 covers 16 bases. V shed 4 bases and J 6 bases; nucleotides not matched to a gene: 8. CDR1 and CDR2 (germline): SGHRS, YFSETQ. CDR3 size: 17 residues. CDR3 DNA: TGCGCCAGCAGCCCGGGACTAGCGGGAGGGCCTTTGGATACGCAGTATTTT. Translated: CASSPGLAGGPLDTQYF.

The rearrangement joins TRBV7-2 to TRBJ2-1, with 7 positions matching TRBD2. V was pared by 5 bases and J by 9 bases, with 10 bases of the junction left unmatched. The CDR3 sequence is 14 residues long. CDR1 and CDR2 from the germline V gene are SGHTA and FQGNSA. CDR3 sequence: CASSQSGIGVEQFF. The DNA for the CDR3 is TGTGCCAGCAGCCAAAGCGGGATAGGAGTTGAGCAGTTCTTC.

This clone showed up many times. The chain carries TRBV7-9 and TRBJ2-7, with 10 bases fitting TRBD2. Germline CDR1 and CDR2: SEHNR and FQNEAQ (reference sequence). The CDR3 contains 12 residues. V shed 11 bases and J 4 bases; nucleotides not matched to a gene: 5. This CDR3 is CAPAGGLYEQYF. CDR3 DNA: TGTGCCCCAGCGGGGGGGCTATACGAGCAGTACTTC. The entire variable domain, with the rest obtained from reference TRBV7-9 and TRBJ2-7, is as follows: DTGVSQNPRHKITKRGQNVTFRCDPISEHNRLYWYRQTLGQGPEFLTYFQNEAQLEKSRLLSDRFSAERPKGSFSTLEIQRTEQGDSAMYLCAPAGGLYEQYFGPGTRLTVT.

This clone was observed many times. The V and J genes are TRBV5-1 and TRBJ2-1, with D possibly TRBD1 on 7 matching bases. CDR1 is SGHRS, CDR2 YFSETQ, per germline. V was cut by 3 bases and J by 6 bases, with 22 bases left in between. The CDR3 is 17 residues long. CDR3 nucleotide sequence: TGCGCCAGCAGCTCAACCCTCAGACAGGGAGGTGCCAATGAGCAGTTCTTC. It translates to CASSSTLRQGGANEQFF.

DNA of the CDR3: TGTGCCAGCAGCTTGGGGCCAGGCTCTGGGGCCAACGTCCTGACTTTC. It codes for CASSLGPGSGANVLTF. This sequence joins TRBV5-5 and TRBJ2-6, with D hard to call. Between the trimmed V and J ends, which lost 0 bases and 0 bases, there was a span of 7 bases. There are 16 residues in the CDR3. Germline CDR1 SGHKS, CDR2 YYEKEE (reference sequence).